The 5 T cell receptor beta chains below were found in one sample sequenced in a study of human T cells and chemical hapten exposure. TCRdb re-derived calls from the RACE reads in MiXCR, one entry per CDR3 protein. The data show fewer than 200,000 distinct CDR3 sequences, around 24% seen once. Time point specified: patch test 1, 2 weeks after DPC sensitization. Described treatment: therapeutic diphenylcyclopropenone sensitization with weekly scalp DPC. The source was whole blood, collected in connection with sensitization to the hapten diphenylcyclopropenone (DPC). All receptors come from a woman aged 50 to 65 with alopecia areata. Some clones in this sample may be carry-over from other donors' samples.

This clonotype was found a few times. The chain combines TRBV5-1 with TRBJ1-1; D unclear. V shed 0 bases and J shed 1 base, with 7 bases lying between them. The CDR3 runs 14 residues. Germline lookup yields CDR1 SGHRS and CDR2 YFSETQ. For the CDR3, the DNA is TGCGCCAGCAGCTTGGGACTGGGGAACACTGAAGCTTTCTTT. Its translation is CASSLGLGNTEAFF.

The chain employs TRBV18 and TRBJ1-5; 9 bases are a match to TRBD1. The germline V gene has CDR1 KGHSH and CDR2 LQKENI. Unmatched junction bases numbered 8, after V lost 4 bases and J lost 4 bases. The CDR3 has 16 amino acids. The CDR3: CASSLFYRGQNQPQHF. As DNA, the CDR3 is TGTGCCAGCTCACTATTCTACAGGGGGCAAAATCAGCCCCAGCATTTT.

J is TRBJ2-1 and V is TRBV2; 9 nucleotides match TRBD1. The V gene end was trimmed by 6 bases and the J gene end by 3 bases; junction bases not matched to a gene: 9. The CDR3 is 16 residues long. CDR1 and CDR2 (germline): SNHLY, FYNNEI. The CDR3 sequence: CASRDPGQGLYNEQFF. CDR3 sequence (DNA): TGTGCCAGCAGAGACCCGGGACAGGGCCTCTACAATGAGCAGTTCTTC.

The chain employs TRBV5-1 and TRBJ1-1, with a weak D call TRBD1 (6 bases). Germline lookup yields CDR1 SGHRS and CDR2 YFSETQ. This CDR3 has 13 residues. The V gene lost 10 bases and the J gene lost 7 bases, with 20 bases spanning the gap. The DNA of the CDR3 is TGCGCCGGCACGCGCACGGGGGCGAATGAAGCTTTCTTT. Its protein is CAGTRTGANEAFF.

V is TRBV11-2 and J is TRBJ2-7; D remains ambiguous. V was pared by 2 bases and J by 5 bases, with 4 bases between. The CDR3 spans 11 residues. Germline assignment: CDR1 SGHAT and CDR2 FQNNGV. The CDR3 nucleotides read TGTGCCAGCAGCTTAACGAACGAGCAGTACTTC. As protein: CASSLTNEQYF. The complete variable domain, with remaining parts taken from reference TRBV11-2 and TRBJ2-7, reads EAGVAQSPRYKIIEKRQSVAFWCNPISGHATLYWYQQILGQGPKLLIQFQNNGVVDDSQLPKDRFSAERLKGVDSTLKIQPAKLEDSAVYLCASSLTNEQYFGPGTRLTVT.